This T cell receptor (beta chain) appears in the sequencing data of a study of cytomegalovirus exposure and HLA in healthy donors. Study-wide results and caveats: Most CMV-associated TCR beta chains were later found to appear HLA-restricted.

The PCR contained 60 Vbeta and 13 Jbeta primers. Sequencing was performed with immunoSEQ multiplex PCR; in TCRdb, only in-frame clones are kept and a portion is missing. The sample carries 150,000 to 200,000 clones, roughly 87% recorded once. The ends lost 3 bases at V and 2 bases at J; junction bases unmatched: 6. CDR1 and CDR2 (germline): SGDLS, YYNGEE. The CDR3 extends over 17 amino acids. Details on this clone: Its antigen is still unknown.

Input material: PBMCs. V is TRBV9 and J is TRBJ2-5; the match to TRBD2 covers 14 bases. The clonotype was recovered from a woman under 40 in good health and CMV-seronegative. CDR3 sequence reads: CASSAGLAGVTQETQYF. The CDR3 DNA reads as TGTGCCAGCAGCGCGGGACTAGCGGGAGTAACGCAAGAGACCCAGTACTTC. Supplemented by reference TRBV9 and TRBJ2-5, the full variable domain reads DSGVTQTPKHLITATGQRVTLRCSPRSGDLSVYWYQQSLDQGLQFLIQYYNGEERAKGNILERFSAQQFPDLHSELNLSSLELGDSALYFCASSAGLAGVTQETQYFGPGTRLLVL.